The 24 T cell receptor beta chains listed next were all sequenced from one sample in a study of identical twins. Each CDR3 protein is one row after TCRdb ran MiXCR on the 5' RACE reads. There are some 230,000 distinct CDR3 sequences in the sample; about 6.7% occur only once, and 14% to 15% lies in the top ten. These same data were also listed under a study on T cells expressing NK-cell markers.

The specimen was CD8+ T cells sorted from blood. The receptors derive from a woman under 30 in good health.

The chain carries TRBV27 and TRBJ1-1; perhaps TRBD1 as D (5 bases). From germline, CDR1 is MNHEY and CDR2 SMNVEV (reference sequence). CDR3 length: 13 amino acids. V was trimmed by 4 bases and J by 3 bases, leaving 9 bases between them. CDR3 nucleotide sequence: TGTGCCAGCAGTTATGACAGATACACTGAAGCTTTCTTT. This encodes CASSYDRYTEAFF.

This clonotype was seen ten or more times. V usage is TRBV12-3 or TRBV12-4 and J usage is TRBJ1-1; D may be TRBD1 (5 bases). V lost 8 bases to trimming and J lost 4 bases, with 14 bases between them. The CDR3 is 13 residues long. CDR3: CASRTRGSTEAFF. Here the CDR3 DNA reads TGTGCCAGCCGGACCCGGGGGTCCACTGAAGCTTTCTTT.

The chain recombines TRBV7-8 with TRBJ2-1; 14 positions agree with TRBD2. CDR3 length: 20 residues. The germline CDR1 and CDR2 sequences are SGHVS and FQNEAQ. Trimming took 5 bases from V and 7 from J; bases not matched to a gene: 19. In nucleotides, the CDR3 is TGTGCCAGCAGCGTACCAAAATGGACTAGCGGGGGGTCCCCCCGGAATGAGCAGTTCTTC. Translating it yields CASSVPKWTSGGSPRNEQFF.

The table lists this clonotype with many counts. This chain joins TRBV7-8 and TRBJ2-1, with D unresolved. V lost 5 bases to trimming and J lost 0 bases, with 14 bases between them. The CDR3 spans 16 residues. Germline V lookup: CDR1 SGHVS, CDR2 FQNEAQ. The CDR3 bases are TGTGCCAGCAGCCCGACCCTACCGGGCTCCTACAATGAGCAGTTCTTC. It codes for CASSPTLPGSYNEQFF.

This clonotype was counted at least ten times. The chain combines TRBV20-1 with TRBJ2-7; perhaps TRBD2 as D (5 bases). The germline CDR1 and CDR2 sequences are DFQATT and SNEGSKA (reference sequence). V was pared by 0 bases and J by 1 base, with 10 bases between. CDR3 length equals 14 residues. CDR3 protein: CSARDAWESYEQYF. The CDR3 coding sequence is TGCAGTGCTAGAGATGCATGGGAGTCCTACGAGCAGTACTTC.

This clonotype was detected only a few times. The chain's CDR3 is CASSLIAGGFSYNEQFF. The DNA of the CDR3 is TGTGCCAGCAGTTTGATAGCGGGGGGGTTCTCCTACAATGAGCAGTTCTTC. This chain links TRBV27 with TRBJ2-1; TRBD2 matches at 11 bases. The V gene end was trimmed by 3 bases and the J gene end by 0 bases; junction bases not matched to a gene: 4. Germline lookup yields CDR1 MNHEY and CDR2 SMNVEV (reference sequence). The CDR3 spans 17 residues.

The chain recombines TRBV5-8 with TRBJ2-3; 7 bases match TRBD2. Germline CDR1 SGHTS, CDR2 YDEGEE. Germline trimming cut 2 bases from V and 1 base from J; bases unmatched to any gene: 10. The length of the CDR3 is 17 residues. The CDR3: CASSLIGREVGTDTQYF. CDR3 DNA sequence: TGTGCCAGCAGCTTAATCGGTCGGGAGGTCGGCACAGATACGCAGTATTTT. Variable domain in full (rest from reference TRBV5-8 and TRBJ2-3): EAGVTQSPTHLIKTRGQQATLRCSPISGHTSVYWYQQALGLGLQFLLWYDEGEERNRGNFPPRFSGRQFPNYSSELNVNALELEDSALYLCASSLIGREVGTDTQYFGPGTRLTVL.

The chain joins TRBV12-3 or TRBV12-4 to TRBJ2-7, with D perhaps assigned TRBD1 or TRBD2 (5 bases each). CDR3 length: 18 residues. V was cut by 7 bases and J by 2 bases, with 27 bases left in between. The CDR3 region has the DNA TGTGCCAGCATTTTTCCCTTCGGTGGGGGTCCTACCGCCTACGAGCAGTACTTC. This translates into CASIFPFGGGPTAYEQYF.

This chain joins TRBV20-1 and TRBJ2-3; 7 bases match TRBD2. V lost 3 bases and J lost 0; bases outside the gene matches: 6. Per the germline V gene, CDR1 is DFQATT and CDR2 is SNEGSKA (reference sequence). The CDR3 covers 15 residues. Here the CDR3 DNA reads TGCAGTGCTAGTTTCGGGGGGTCTAGCACAGATACGCAGTATTTT. Its translation: CSASFGGSSTDTQYF.

This clonotype was detected a few times. The chain couples TRBV7-7 to TRBJ2-5; D is unclear. From germline, CDR1 is SSHAT and CDR2 FNYEAQ (reference sequence). Trimming stripped 4 bases from V and 5 bases from J, with 11 bases between. The CDR3 runs to 13 residues. The chain's CDR3 is CASSSRIEETQYF. CDR3 DNA sequence: TGTGCCAGCAGCTCGCGCATTGAGGAGACCCAGTACTTC.

This clonotype appeared a few times. This chain links TRBV11-2 with TRBJ2-1, with 7 positions matching TRBD2. Trimming took 2 bases from V and 3 from J; bases not matched to a gene: 7. Germline CDR1 reads SGHAT; CDR2 reads FQNNGV. This CDR3 is built from 16 residues. CDR3 DNA: TGTGCCAGCAGCTTAAACCCGGGACTACGCTACAATGAGCAGTTCTTC. Translation gives CASSLNPGLRYNEQFF.

This clonotype was seen more than once but under ten times. V is TRBV20-1 and J is TRBJ2-7, with 7 bases aligning to TRBD2. V trimming: 0 bases; J trimming: 3 bases; junction bases outside the gene matches: 5. The CDR3 consists of 14 residues. Germline CDR1 is DFQATT and CDR2 is SNEGSKA (reference sequence). The CDR3, as DNA: TGCAGTGCTAGAGATGGGCGGGGGAGCTACGAGCAGTACTTC. Its protein product is CSARDGRGSYEQYF.

V and J are TRBV29-1 and TRBJ1-4; D is uncertain. This CDR3 has 12 amino acids. The germline V gene has CDR1 SQVTM and CDR2 ANQGSEA. The V end lost 5 bases, the J end lost 12 bases, and 16 bases lay between the germline ends. CDR3 protein: CSVLDGESQLFF. In DNA form, the CDR3 reads TGCAGCGTTTTAGACGGCGAGAGTCAACTGTTTTTT.

This clonotype has a handful of counts. The chain joins TRBV6-1 to TRBJ2-5; D is unclear. V dropped 9 bases and J dropped 2 bases, with 7 bases sitting between them. CDR3 size: 11 residues. Germline V lookup: CDR1 MNHNS, CDR2 SASEGT. The CDR3 here is CASDNQETQYF. CDR3 coding DNA: TGTGCCAGTGACAATCAAGAGACCCAGTACTTC.

This clonotype has at least ten counts. The rearrangement joins TRBV10-2 to TRBJ2-1; 10 nucleotides align to TRBD1. With V trimmed by 6 bases and J by 4 bases, 6 bases remained unmatched. The CDR3 consists of 15 residues. Per germline, CDR1 WSHSY and CDR2 SAAADI. The DNA of the CDR3 is TGCGCCAGCAGGGGTGACAGGGGGCCTTACAATGAGCAGTTCTTC. Its protein is CASRGDRGPYNEQFF.

This clonotype was found a few times. CDR3: CASSPLLWGQFF. In nucleotides, the CDR3 is TGTGCCAGCAGTCCTTTGTTGTGGGGGCAGTTCTTC. The chain uses TRBV12-3 or TRBV12-4 and TRBJ2-1, with D hard to call. This CDR3 is built from 12 residues. Between the trimmed V and J ends, which lost 5 bases and 12 bases, there was a span of 14 bases.

This clonotype has ten or more counts. This sequence joins TRBV5-1 and TRBJ2-1; weak D call: TRBD2 (5 bases). The V gene lost 4 bases and the J gene lost 8 bases, with 16 bases spanning the gap. There are 14 residues in the CDR3. Germline CDR1 is SGHRS and CDR2 is YFSETQ. The CDR3 DNA sequence: TGCGCCAGCAGCCCCCGCCTAGCCGGGGATGAGCAGTTCTTC. Protein: CASSPRLAGDEQFF.

This clonotype was counted ten times or more. The rearrangement uses TRBV6-2 or TRBV6-3 and TRBJ1-1; D call uncertain. V shed 4 bases and J shed 5 bases, with 14 bases lying between them. The CDR3 is 14 amino acids. Germline CDR1 reads MNHEY; CDR2 reads SVGEGT. The CDR3 protein is CASSFLLVRTEAFF. In nucleotides, the CDR3 is TGTGCCAGCAGTTTCCTCCTGGTTAGGACTGAAGCTTTCTTT.

The rearrangement links TRBV27 to TRBJ1-1; weak D call: TRBD1 (5 bases). V was shortened by 5 bases and J by 1 base, with 14 bases between the two germline ends. From germline, CDR1 is MNHEY and CDR2 SMNVEV (reference sequence). The CDR3 is made up of 15 amino acids. The CDR3 region has the DNA TGTGCCAGCAGTGTAACAGTTGGGGGGAACACTGAAGCTTTCTTT. Encoded protein: CASSVTVGGNTEAFF.

This clonotype showed up just a few times. The CDR3 DNA reads TGCGCCAGCAGCCCCGGGACAGGGGTTGACACCGGGGAGCTGTTTTTT. The encoded protein is CASSPGTGVDTGELFF. J is TRBJ2-2 and V is TRBV4-3, with 10 bases aligning to TRBD1. This CDR3 region has 16 residues. V dropped 4 bases and J dropped 3; count of bases not matched to a gene: 5. CDR1 and CDR2 from the germline V gene are LGHNA and YSLEER.

This clonotype has a count of ten or more. A junction end diverges from the germline sequence, so it may reflect a read error. This chain links TRBV5-1 with TRBJ1-1, with D unresolved. The germline V gene has CDR1 SGHRS and CDR2 YFSETQ. The CDR3 is 12 residues long. Here the CDR3 DNA reads TGCGCCAGCAGTGGAGAGAACGCTGAAGCTTTCTTT. It is translated as CASSGENAEAFF.

This clonotype was picked up a small number of times. The rearrangement joins TRBV5-6 to TRBJ2-4; the match to TRBD2 covers 14 bases. The CDR3 is 19 residues long. Unmatched junction bases numbered 7, after V lost 2 bases and J lost 0 bases. The germline CDR1 and CDR2 sequences are SGHDT and YYEEEE. Here the CDR3 reads CASSLRGLAGALAKNIQYF. Written as DNA, the CDR3 is TGTGCCAGCAGCTTAAGGGGACTAGCGGGAGCCTTAGCCAAAAACATTCAGTACTTC.

This chain uses TRBV5-5 with TRBJ2-1; unclear D gene. Per the germline V gene, CDR1 is SGHKS and CDR2 is YYEKEE (reference sequence). V was trimmed by 2 bases and J by 0 bases, leaving 12 bases between them. This CDR3 is built from 16 residues. The CDR3 DNA follows: TGTGCCAGCAGCTTCTCGGCCAGAGCCTCCTACAATGAGCAGTTCTTC. It codes for CASSFSARASYNEQFF.

This clonotype was counted only a few times. The chain couples TRBV14 to TRBJ2-7; no reliable D call. V lost 0 bases and J 2 bases, leaving 5 bases between the germline ends. The CDR3 spans 13 residues. Germline V gene lookup returns CDR1 SGHDN and CDR2 FVKESK. Here the CDR3 reads CASSQENAYEQYF. CDR3 nucleotides: TGTGCCAGCAGCCAAGAGAATGCCTACGAGCAGTACTTC.